This entry features one T cell receptor (beta chain) sequence. These data come from a study of blood T cell repertoires in COVID-19. Across the whole study: Acute-phase and convalescent COVID-19 samples originated in the United States, Italy and Spain.

The CDR3 runs 12 residues. Germline loops: CDR1 MDHEN, CDR2 SYDVKM. V lost 8 bases to trimming and J lost 7 bases, with 14 bases between them. Original methodology: Reference gene primer amplification in the assay estimated nucleated cell counts. TCRdb keeps only in-frame clones here, not all; method: immunoSEQ multiplex PCR. D and trimming were read from the DNA, whereas the V and J calls and clone size are those reported in that table. The sample contains around 300,000 clones, 90% to 95% of which appear only once. This clonotype was obtained from a woman aged 30 to 39 with COVID-19, enrolled during active disease. Sequencing used peripheral blood. The V gene is TRBV28, the J gene TRBJ1-2; D gene ambiguous. The CDR3 sequence: CASRPPGSGYTF. The CDR3 DNA reads as TGTGCCAGCCGTCCCCCGGGTTCTGGCTACACCTTC.